One sample yielded the 32 T cell receptor beta chains listed below, sequenced in a study of T-cell reconstitution after alpha-beta-depleted transplantation in children. Using unique molecular identifiers, the investigators prepared the TCRbeta library. MiXCR was run by TCRdb on the PCR reads, yielding one entry per CDR3 protein. This sample has 90,000 to 95,000 distinct CDR3 sequences; about 12% occur once, and the top ten carry more than 11%. The sequencing used PBMCs from the stem cell graft donor, collected from the stem cell graft. These receptors came from a human donor who donated a stem cell graft to a child with inherited bone marrow failure.

The sample holds many counts of this clonotype. The chain uses TRBV20-1 and TRBJ2-1; D ambiguous. V lost 5 bases and J lost 8, with 13 bases in between. The CDR3 runs 12 residues. Per germline, CDR1 DFQATT and CDR2 SNEGSKA (reference sequence). The CDR3 sequence: CSAFGPPYEQFF. CDR3 bases: TGCAGTGCTTTCGGGCCTCCCTATGAGCAGTTCTTC.

This clonotype was detected many times. The V and J genes are TRBV20-1 and TRBJ2-4, with D possibly matching TRBD1 (5 bases). The V end was cut by 0 bases, the J end by 0 bases, with 9 bases between. This CDR3 spans 15 amino acids. The germline V gene has CDR1 DFQATT and CDR2 SNEGSKA (reference sequence). The CDR3 loop is CSARDRQLAKNIQYF. The CDR3 region has the DNA TGCAGTGCTAGAGATCGACAGCTAGCCAAAAACATTCAGTACTTC.

There are many counts of this clonotype. V usage is TRBV10-2 and J usage is TRBJ2-2; possibly TRBD1 for D (6 bases). V was cut by 5 bases and J by 5 bases, with 15 bases left in between. CDR3 size: 15 residues. Germline lookup yields CDR1 WSHSY and CDR2 SAAADI. As DNA, the CDR3 is TGCGCCAGCAGTCTGTTGGGGGCCGGAACCGGGGAGCTGTTTTTT. This sequence encodes CASSLLGAGTGELFF.

The chain uses TRBV7-9 and TRBJ2-7; no firm D call. Deletions cut 4 bases from V and 6 bases from J, with 13 bases between. The V gene's germline CDR1 is SEHNR and CDR2 FQNEAQ (reference sequence). The CDR3 totals 13 residues. The CDR3 loop is CASSSGPRCEQYF. DNA for the CDR3: TGTGCCAGCAGCTCCGGGCCTCGCTGCGAGCAGTACTTC.

This clonotype was detected ten times or more. The CDR3 DNA reads as TGCGCCAGCAGCTTGGCCGGTAGCGGGGGGGTGAGCTCCTACAATGAGCAGTTCTTC. It encodes CASSLAGSGGVSSYNEQFF. The chain employs TRBV5-1 and TRBJ2-1, with TRBD2 matching over 11 bases. The CDR3 length is 19 residues. J was trimmed by 0 bases and V by 0 bases; bases with no gene match: 8. The germline V gene encodes CDR1 SGHRS and CDR2 YFSETQ.

This clonotype was seen ten or more times. The chain is built from TRBV4-2 and TRBJ2-7, with 14 bases matching TRBD2. The CDR3 extends over 15 amino acids. Germline lookup yields CDR1 LGHNA and CDR2 YNFKEQ. V lost 4 bases and J lost 2; bases outside the gene matches: 1. CDR3 sequence: CASSPGLAGAYEQYF. CDR3 DNA sequence: TGTGCCAGCAGCCCGGGACTAGCGGGGGCCTACGAGCAGTACTTC.

There are many counts of this clonotype. This sequence joins TRBV5-1 and TRBJ1-5; TRBD1 aligns across 9 bases. V dropped 0 bases and J dropped 0; count of bases not matched to a gene: 4. The length of the CDR3 is 17 residues. CDR1 and CDR2 from the germline V gene are SGHRS and YFSETQ. CDR3 in amino acids: CASSLAPTGGSNQPQHF. In nucleotides, the CDR3 is TGCGCCAGCAGCTTGGCCCCGACAGGGGGTAGCAATCAGCCCCAGCATTTT.

This rearrangement joins TRBV19 to TRBJ2-6; the D is unclear. The CDR3 has 15 residues. Trimming took off 4 bases at V and 0 bases at J, with 7 bases between the two ends. Germline lookup yields CDR1 LNHDA and CDR2 SQIVND (reference sequence). The CDR3: CASSTDPSGANVLTF. The CDR3 DNA reads TGTGCCAGTAGTACGGACCCCTCTGGGGCCAACGTCCTGACTTTC. Based on the CDR3 plus reference TRBV19 and TRBJ2-6, the full variable domain is DGGITQSPKYLFRKEGQNVTLSCEQNLNHDAMYWYRQDPGQGLRLIYYSQIVNDFQKGDIAEGYSVSREKKESFPLTVTSAQKNPTAFYLCASSTDPSGANVLTFGAGSRLTVL.

This clonotype was recorded many times. This rearrangement joins TRBV30 to TRBJ2-7; TRBD2 matches at 9 bases. In germline, CDR1 is GTSNPN, CDR2 SVGIG (reference sequence). The CDR3 has 14 residues. V lost 0 bases and J lost 4; bases outside the gene matches: 4. CDR3: CAWSVAGGGYEQYF. The CDR3 DNA sequence: TGTGCCTGGAGTGTAGCGGGAGGAGGATACGAGCAGTACTTC.

This clonotype was found many times. The rearrangement uses TRBV2 and TRBJ1-3, with TRBD1 matching 11 bases. Germline assignment: CDR1 SNHLY and CDR2 FYNNEI. V lost 6 bases to trimming and J lost 3 bases; unmatched junction nucleotides: 4. CDR3 size: 15 residues. CDR3 DNA sequence: TGTGCCAGCAGCCCGGGACAGGGGGTTGGAAACACCATATATTTT. Translating it yields CASSPGQGVGNTIYF.

There are many counts of this clonotype. V gene TRBV7-2 combines with J gene TRBJ2-5, with 11 positions matching TRBD1. CDR1 and CDR2 (germline): SGHTA, FQGNSA. V dropped 2 bases and J dropped 6; count of bases not matched to a gene: 8. The CDR3 is 16 residues long. The DNA of the CDR3 is TGTGCCAGCAGCTTAACCCCTGGACAGGGGGCACAGACCCAGTACTTC. Amino acid sequence: CASSLTPGQGAQTQYF.

This clonotype was counted ten times or more. The V call is TRBV7-9, the J call TRBJ2-4; no definite D call. V was clipped by 2 bases and J by 9 bases, with 14 bases between them. Germline V gives CDR1 SEHNR, CDR2 FQNEAQ (reference sequence). There are 14 residues in the CDR3. DNA for the CDR3: TGTGCCAGCAGCTTATTTTCAGGAGACGGCATTCAGTACTTC. Translated: CASSLFSGDGIQYF. Combining the CDR3 with reference TRBV7-9 and TRBJ2-4 gives the whole variable domain DTGVSQNPRHKITKRGQNVTFRCDPISEHNRLYWYRQTLGQGPEFLTYFQNEAQLEKSRLLSDRFSAERPKGSFSTLEIQRTEQGDSAMYLCASSLFSGDGIQYFGAGTRLSVL.

CDR3 sequence: CASSSGTSGRKYEQYF. In nucleotides, the CDR3 is TGCGCCAGCAGCTCCGGGACTAGCGGGAGGAAGTACGAGCAGTACTTC. The V and J genes are TRBV5-1 and TRBJ2-7; TRBD2 matches at 15 bases. The germline V gene encodes CDR1 SGHRS and CDR2 YFSETQ. This CDR3 spans 16 amino acids. V was pared by 3 bases and J by 4 bases, with 5 bases of the junction left unmatched.

This clonotype was detected many times. The rearrangement links TRBV7-2 to TRBJ2-7; D is ambiguous. The CDR3 consists of 15 residues. Germline CDR1 is SGHTA and CDR2 is FQGNSA. Trimming stripped 1 base from V and 2 bases from J, with 12 bases between. This chain's CDR3 is CASSLELYGAYEQYF. CDR3 nucleotide sequence: TGTGCCAGCAGCTTAGAATTATATGGCGCCTACGAGCAGTACTTC.

This clonotype was seen at least ten times. The chain joins TRBV7-9 to TRBJ2-7; D is unclear. The CDR3 extends over 12 amino acids. Germline-derived CDR1 and CDR2 are SEHNR and FQNEAQ (reference sequence). V lost 1 base and J lost 8, with 9 bases in between. The CDR3 loop is CASSLVRDKQYF. The CDR3 DNA reads TGTGCCAGCAGCTTAGTTAGGGATAAGCAGTACTTC. The complete variable domain, with remaining parts taken from reference TRBV7-9 and TRBJ2-7, reads DTGVSQNPRHKITKRGQNVTFRCDPISEHNRLYWYRQTLGQGPEFLTYFQNEAQLEKSRLLSDRFSAERPKGSFSTLEIQRTEQGDSAMYLCASSLVRDKQYFGPGTRLTVT.

In this sample, this clonotype turned up many times. The chain recombines TRBV2 with TRBJ1-1; D call uncertain. V lost 6 bases and J 11 bases, leaving 16 bases between the germline ends. CDR1 is SNHLY, CDR2 FYNNEI, per germline. The CDR3 runs 12 residues. The CDR3 is CASRGQALGAFF. CDR3 DNA: TGTGCCAGCAGAGGCCAAGCGTTAGGGGCTTTCTTT.

This clonotype was observed at least ten times. Here the CDR3 DNA reads TGTGCCACCTCGTCGGGCAGTAACACTGAAGCTTTCTTT. Encoded protein: CATSSGSNTEAFF. V and J are TRBV7-9 and TRBJ1-1; the D is unclear. Trimming took off 10 bases at V and 2 bases at J, with 14 bases between the two ends. The germline CDR1 and CDR2 sequences are SEHNR and FQNEAQ (reference sequence). The CDR3 sequence is 13 residues long.

The chain couples TRBV7-6 to TRBJ2-1; a weak D match, TRBD2 (6 bases). V dropped 1 base and J dropped 3 bases, with 7 bases sitting between them. The CDR3 sequence is 14 residues long. CDR1 is SGHVS, CDR2 FNYEAQ, per germline. CDR3 bases: TGTGCCAGCAGCTTAGGGGGGGACTACAATGAGCAGTTCTTC. Its protein product is CASSLGGDYNEQFF.

This clonotype was seen many times. V is TRBV5-1 and J is TRBJ2-5; unclear D gene. V was clipped by 7 bases and J by 5 bases, with 3 bases between them. Germline CDR1 reads SGHRS; CDR2 reads YFSETQ. The CDR3 covers 9 residues. CDR3 sequence reads: CASDETQYF. CDR3 DNA: TGCGCCAGCGACGAGACCCAGTACTTC.

The sample holds many counts of this clonotype. The genes are TRBV3-1 and TRBJ1-1; D is perhaps TRBD1 (6 bases). The CDR3 loop spans 15 amino acids. The germline V gene encodes CDR1 LGHDT and CDR2 YNNKEL (reference sequence). Trimming left V 1 base short and J 4 bases short, with 13 bases between. The CDR3 bases are TGTGCCAGCAGCCAAGGCCAAGGGGGGGGCACTGAAGCTTTCTTT. As protein: CASSQGQGGGTEAFF.

This clonotype was detected ten times or more. The gene calls are TRBV28 and TRBJ1-4; maybe TRBD1 (5 bases). V shed 5 bases and J shed 7 bases, with 14 bases lying between them. This CDR3 spans 14 amino acids. From germline, CDR1 is MDHEN and CDR2 SYDVKM. Here the CDR3 reads CASSPGQNREKLFF. The DNA of the CDR3 is TGTGCCAGCAGTCCAGGGCAGAATCGTGAAAAACTGTTTTTT.

This clonotype was picked up many times. The chain joins TRBV5-1 to TRBJ1-3; D uncertain. Trimming removed 2 bases from V and 0 bases from J, with 15 bases in between. The CDR3 is made up of 17 amino acids. In germline, CDR1 is SGHRS, CDR2 YFSETQ. Here the CDR3 reads CASSFGEGDFSGNTIYF. The CDR3 region has the DNA TGCGCCAGCAGCTTCGGAGAGGGCGACTTCTCTGGAAACACCATATATTTT.

This clonotype appeared many times. This chain joins TRBV7-2 and TRBJ2-7; D possibly corresponds to TRBD1 (5 bases). This CDR3 region has 14 residues. V was pared by 4 bases and J by 0 bases, with 10 bases between. CDR1 is SGHTA and CDR2 is FQGNSA in the germline V gene. CDR3 sequence reads: CASSSYRHSYEQYF. The CDR3 nucleotides read TGTGCCAGCAGCTCCTACAGGCACTCCTACGAGCAGTACTTC.

This clonotype has just a few counts. The gene calls are TRBV7-9 and TRBJ2-1; D is possibly TRBD2 (5 bases). The CDR3 loop spans 17 amino acids. Trimming stripped 1 base from V and 1 base from J, with 14 bases between. Germline CDR1 is SEHNR and CDR2 is FQNEAQ (reference sequence). The CDR3 sequence is CASSLGTGSGSYNEQFF. The CDR3, as DNA: TGTGCCAGCAGCTTAGGTACGGGGTCGGGATCCTACAATGAGCAGTTCTTC.

There are many counts of this clonotype. The V and J genes are TRBV4-3 and TRBJ2-1; D may be TRBD2 (5 bases). CDR3 length: 13 residues. The germline V and J ends were trimmed by 2 bases and 5 bases, with 7 bases remaining between them. CDR1 is LGHNA, CDR2 YSLEER, per germline. The CDR3 here is CASSQLTNNEQFF. The CDR3, as DNA: TGCGCCAGCAGCCAATTGACTAACAATGAGCAGTTCTTC.

This clonotype was recorded many times. The chain combines TRBV5-4 with TRBJ2-5; 7 positions match TRBD2. The CDR3 has 15 residues. Per germline, CDR1 SGHNT and CDR2 YYREEE (reference sequence). V shed 3 bases, J shed 0 bases, and the junction held 5 bases outside the gene matches. Here the CDR3 reads CASSSGGLNQETQYF. The CDR3 nucleotides are TGTGCCAGCAGCTCGGGAGGACTAAACCAAGAGACCCAGTACTTC.

This clonotype has a count of ten or more. The chain employs TRBV11-2 and TRBJ2-5; maybe TRBD2 (5 bases). Trimming left V 3 bases short and J 3 bases short, with 11 bases between. The germline CDR1 and CDR2 sequences are SGHAT and FQNNGV. This CDR3 region has 14 residues. CDR3 loop: CASSFGLAKETQYF. The CDR3 DNA sequence: TGTGCCAGCAGCTTTGGGCTAGCCAAAGAGACCCAGTACTTC.

J is TRBJ2-3 and V is TRBV6-2 or TRBV6-3; TRBD1 matches at 11 bases. Germline V gene lookup returns CDR1 MNHEY and CDR2 SVGEGT. The CDR3 is 17 residues long. Losses at the gene ends were 5 bases for V and 3 bases for J; bases not matched to a gene: 10. The CDR3 loop reads CASSPPLWDRGTDTQYF. In DNA form, the CDR3 reads TGTGCCAGCAGTCCCCCTCTTTGGGACAGGGGGACAGATACGCAGTATTTT.

The chain joins TRBV24-1 to TRBJ1-1; 7 positions match TRBD1. This CDR3 has 11 amino acids. V lost 9 bases, J lost 11 bases, and 8 bases stayed unmatched. Germline CDR1 reads KGHDR; CDR2 reads SFDVKD. CDR3: CATQGGAEAFF. The DNA for the CDR3 is TGTGCCACCCAGGGGGGGGCGGAGGCTTTCTTT.

This clonotype was found a few times. This chain links TRBV6-2 or TRBV6-3 with TRBJ2-5, with TRBD2 as a possible D gene (5 bases). The CDR3 totals 15 residues. With 6 bases removed from V and 3 bases from J, the gap between germline ends came to 17 bases. Germline loops: CDR1 MNHEY, CDR2 SVGEGT. The chain's CDR3 is CASRERGRLEETQYF. In DNA, the CDR3 is TGTGCCAGCAGAGAACGGGGTCGATTGGAAGAGACCCAGTACTTC.

Comments on this clonotype: One end of the junction does not line up with germline, which may come from a read error. The V and J genes are TRBV7-9 and TRBJ1-2, with D perhaps TRBD1 (6 bases). CDR3 size: 13 residues. CDR1 is SEHNR, CDR2 FQNEAQ, per germline (reference sequence). The DNA of the CDR3 is TGTGCCATGGGCCCGGGGGCGAACTGTGGCTACACCTTC. This translates into CAMGPGANCGYTF.

This clonotype has at least ten counts. The V and J genes are TRBV14 and TRBJ2-2, with TRBD1 matching over 9 bases. V shed 4 bases, J shed 4 bases, and the junction held 7 bases outside the gene matches. The germline V gene has CDR1 SGHDN and CDR2 FVKESK. This CDR3 spans 16 amino acids. For the CDR3, the DNA is TGTGCCAGCAGCCGACCGGGACAGGGCGGCACCGGGGAGCTGTTTTTT. Its protein product is CASSRPGQGGTGELFF.